This TCR beta chain was recorded in a study of blood T cell repertoires in COVID-19. The wider study: The United States, Italy and Spain were the sources of the acute and convalescent COVID-19 samples. Sources were T cells, B-cell-depleted T cells, or PBMCs; the material itself was cDNA or gDNA.

Original methodology: Scientists estimated how many nucleated cells there were by amplifying reference gene primers. Clones were sequenced by immunoSEQ multiplex PCR, and TCRdb holds only the in-frame ones, with some missing. V, J and clone size were drawn from that table, and D and trimming were deduced from the DNA. The sample includes about 190,000 clones, around 84% of them seen just once. This clonotype was obtained from a man aged 25 to 40 with active or convalescent COVID-19. Sequencing used peripheral blood.

CDR3 in DNA: TGTGCCTGGAGTGTAGGCGCAGGGCGCACTGAAGCTTTCTTT. Translated, it gives CAWSVGAGRTEAFF. The J gene is TRBJ1-1, the V gene TRBV30, with a weak D call TRBD1 (5 bases). Germline CDR1 GTSNPN, CDR2 SVGIG (reference sequence). This CDR3 spans 14 amino acids. V was pared by 0 bases and J by 4 bases, with 12 bases between.